The clone carrying this T cell receptor beta chain has a count of ten or more. Its specificity is unknown. The data derive from a study of T cells after yellow fever vaccination. Findings and caveats of the study: Weaker in magnitude, the secondary response showed a faster peak on day 5 versus 15.

V was pared by 1 base and J by 0 bases, with 23 bases between. The length of the CDR3 is 20 residues. In germline, CDR1 is MGHRA, CDR2 YSYEKL. Conversion of TCR transcripts into cDNA relied on 5'RACE template switching, which added a universal primer site and UMIs. TCRdb ran MiXCR on the 5' RACE reads and lists one entry per CDR3 protein. This sample yields 160,000 or so distinct CDR3 sequences, of which 5.5% to 7.5% are seen a single time; approximately 2.4% belongs to the top ten. This TCR was recovered from a man between 18 and 29 years old who received the YFV17D yellow fever vaccine. J is TRBJ2-3 and V is TRBV4-1, with D tentatively TRBD1 or TRBD2 (5 bases each). Sample: CD4+ T cells sorted from PBMCs, taken 5 days after the first yellow fever vaccination. The CDR3 DNA sequence: TGCGCCAGCAGCCAAGGTGCATTTTACCGTGGGAGACAGAGCACAGATACGCAGTATTTT. Its protein product is CASSQGAFYRGRQSTDTQYF.